This T cell receptor (beta chain) is from a study of identical twins. Study-level findings and limits: It was out-of-frame TCR alpha sharing in monozygotic twins that models underestimated.

This clonotype was seen at least ten times. Its antigen is unknown. Germline V gene data show CDR1 as KGHDR and CDR2 as SFDVKD. Trimming removed 6 bases at V and 2 bases at J, with 13 bases between. The CDR3 covers 14 residues. Each CDR3 protein gets one entry after TCRdb re-called the 5' RACE reads with MiXCR. This sample has roughly 230,000 distinct CDR3 sequences, with about 8.3% found just once. This sample also appeared in a second study, on yellow fever vaccine responses in identical twins.

This TCR came from a woman aged 18-29 years in good health. The gene calls are TRBV24-1 and TRBJ2-7, with D possibly matching TRBD1 (5 bases). Sample: CD8+ T cells sorted from blood. The CDR3 sequence: CATSKRTTPYEQYF. The DNA for the CDR3 is TGTGCCACCAGTAAACGGACAACTCCCTACGAGCAGTACTTC.